The 4 T cell receptor beta chains listed next were all sequenced from one sample in a study of blood T cell repertoires in COVID-19. This table comes from immunoSEQ multiplex PCR, and its TCRdb copy is limited to in-frame clones, with some not included. In the table there are 150,000 to 200,000 clones, around 82% of which are singletons. The sequencing input was peripheral blood. The receptors stem from a man aged 55-75 years with active or convalescent COVID-19.

DNA for the CDR3: TGTGCCAGCAGTTGGGGAGGCCCCTCCGGCTACACCTTC. It is translated as CASSWGGPSGYTF. The chain has TRBV28 and TRBJ1-2; D is undetermined. This CDR3 is built from 13 residues. The germline V gene encodes CDR1 MDHEN and CDR2 SYDVKM. The ends were cut back, 4 bases at V and 8 bases at J, with 14 bases in the middle.

The chain uses TRBV6-1 and TRBJ1-5, with D possibly being TRBD1 (5 bases). The V gene lost 2 bases and the J gene lost 0 bases, with 14 bases spanning the gap. The CDR3 has 17 residues. Per the germline V gene, CDR1 is MNHNS and CDR2 is SASEGT. CDR3 sequence (DNA): TGTGCCAGCAGTGAAAGGGGCCAGGGTCTTAGCAATCAGCCCCAGCATTTT. This translates into CASSERGQGLSNQPQHF.

CDR3 bases: TGCGCCAGCAGCTTGGAGGGGGCGAAATATGGCTACACCTTC. Translated, it gives CASSLEGAKYGYTF. V gene TRBV5-1 combines with J gene TRBJ1-2, with 7 bases fitting TRBD1. CDR3 length equals 14 residues. V lost 0 bases, J lost 5 bases, and 4 bases stayed unmatched. The V gene's germline CDR1 is SGHRS and CDR2 YFSETQ.

This clone came up a few times. The chain has TRBV19 and TRBJ1-2, with 8 bases fitting TRBD1. The CDR3 consists of 14 residues. In germline, CDR1 is LNHDA, CDR2 SQIVND (reference sequence). Losses at the gene ends were 5 bases for V and 4 bases for J; bases not matched to a gene: 6. The CDR3 DNA follows: TGTGCCAGTAGTCACCCTGGGACAGGCTATGGCTACACCTTC. Residues: CASSHPGTGYGYTF.